This TCR beta chain was documented in a study of cytomegalovirus exposure and HLA in healthy donors. Broader study findings: Cytomegalovirus status was reportedly diagnosed by the classifier with high sensitivity and specificity.

This CDR3 has 17 residues. CDR1 is SGHRS, CDR2 YFSETQ, per germline. Trimming left V 7 bases short and J 0 bases short, with 23 bases between. PCR primers comprised 60 Vbeta and 13 Jbeta primers. Measured with immunoSEQ multiplex PCR; TCRdb has only the in-frame clones, and not every one. The sample records 100,000 or so clones, more than 80% being singletons. As regards this clone: Its cognate antigen is unknown.

The chain is built from TRBV5-1 and TRBJ2-7; perhaps TRBD1 as D (7 bases). Sequencing used PBMCs. The TCR sequence derives from a man in his thirties or forties in good health and CMV-seronegative. The DNA of the CDR3 is TGCGCCAGCCGCATCCAGGGGGGTCGTCTGAGCTCCTACGAGCAGTACTTC. Amino acids: CASRIQGGRLSSYEQYF.